This T cell receptor (beta chain) was obtained from a study of control samples from healthy donors and cancer patients. Produced via immunoSEQ multiplex PCR; TCRdb's table is partial and in-frame only. The table lists tens of thousands of clones, more than 70% of them singletons. Germline V gene lookup returns CDR1 MNHNY and CDR2 SVGAGI (reference sequence). CDR3 length equals 14 residues. V trimming: 2 bases; J trimming: 4 bases; junction bases outside the gene matches: 4. Sequenced material: PBMCs. The origin of this receptor is an older woman with lung cancer. The chain is built from TRBV6-6 and TRBJ1-1; 7 bases agree with TRBD1. CDR3 coding DNA: TGTGCCAGCAGTTACGACAGGGTGAGCACTGAAGCTTTCTTT. Translation gives CASSYDRVSTEAFF.